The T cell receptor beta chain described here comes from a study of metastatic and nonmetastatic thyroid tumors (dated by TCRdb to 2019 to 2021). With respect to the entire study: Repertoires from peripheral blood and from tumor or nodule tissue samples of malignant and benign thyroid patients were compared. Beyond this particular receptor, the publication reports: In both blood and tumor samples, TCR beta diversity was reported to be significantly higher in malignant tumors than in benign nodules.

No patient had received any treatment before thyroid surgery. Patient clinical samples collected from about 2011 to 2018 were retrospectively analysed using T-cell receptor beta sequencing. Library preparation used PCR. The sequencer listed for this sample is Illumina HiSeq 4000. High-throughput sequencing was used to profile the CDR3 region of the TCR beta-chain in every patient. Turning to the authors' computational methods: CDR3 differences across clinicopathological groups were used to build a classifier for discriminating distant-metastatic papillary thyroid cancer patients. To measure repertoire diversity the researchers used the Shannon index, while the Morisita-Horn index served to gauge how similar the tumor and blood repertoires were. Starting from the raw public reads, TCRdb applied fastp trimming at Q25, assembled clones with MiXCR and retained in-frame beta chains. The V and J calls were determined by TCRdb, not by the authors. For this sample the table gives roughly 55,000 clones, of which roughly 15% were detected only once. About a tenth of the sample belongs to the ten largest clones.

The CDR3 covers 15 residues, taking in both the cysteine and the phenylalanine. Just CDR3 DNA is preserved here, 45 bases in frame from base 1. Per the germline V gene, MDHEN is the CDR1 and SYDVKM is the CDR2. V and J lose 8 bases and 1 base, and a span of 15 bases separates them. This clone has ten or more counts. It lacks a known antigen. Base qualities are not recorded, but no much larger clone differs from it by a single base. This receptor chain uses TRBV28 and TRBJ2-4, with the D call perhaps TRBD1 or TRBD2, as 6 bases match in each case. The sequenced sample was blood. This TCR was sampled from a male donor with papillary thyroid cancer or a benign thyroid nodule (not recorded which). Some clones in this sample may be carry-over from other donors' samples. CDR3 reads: CASRGGWGAKNIQYF. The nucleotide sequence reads TGTGCCAGCCGAGGGGGGTGGGGTGCCAAAAACATTCAGTACTTC.